The entry below gives a single TCR beta chain sequence along with its context. Its specificity is not known. The sample originates from a study of beta chain features in type 1 diabetes. Study findings and constraints: Moderate yet significant TCRB CDR3 shortening was seen in Type 1 diabetes patients in all four CD4+ subsets.

Isolated RNA was reverse transcribed in full, so expressed TCRB transcripts were sequenced. The assay was immunoSEQ multiplex PCR, and TCRdb's table has in-frame clones only and misses some. The sample shows about 640,000 clones, 9.5% to 15% of them seen only once. The CDR3 extends over 13 amino acids. CDR1 and CDR2 from the germline V gene are SGHRS and YFSETQ. V was shortened by 4 bases and J by 7 bases, with 14 bases between the two germline ends. Sample: naive CD4+ T cells from blood. The receptor's source is a man between 25 and 39 years old with type 1 diabetes. V and J are TRBV5-1 and TRBJ1-2, with TRBD1 as a possible D gene (5 bases). The CDR3 is CASSLGLGSGYTF. The CDR3 nucleotides read TGCGCCAGCAGCCTGGGACTAGGCAGTGGCTACACCTTC.